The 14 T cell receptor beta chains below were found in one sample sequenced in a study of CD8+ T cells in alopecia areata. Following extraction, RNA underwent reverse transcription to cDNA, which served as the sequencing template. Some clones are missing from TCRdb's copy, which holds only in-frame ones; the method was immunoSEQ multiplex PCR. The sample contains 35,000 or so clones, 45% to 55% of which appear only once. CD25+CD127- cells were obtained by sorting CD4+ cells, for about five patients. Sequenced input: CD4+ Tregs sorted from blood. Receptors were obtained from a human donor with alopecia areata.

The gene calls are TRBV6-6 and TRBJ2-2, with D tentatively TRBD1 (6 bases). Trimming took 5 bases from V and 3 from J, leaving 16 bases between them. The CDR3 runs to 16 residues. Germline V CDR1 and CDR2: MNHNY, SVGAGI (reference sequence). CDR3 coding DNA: TGTGCCAGCAGTAGACTAATGTCAGGGGACACCGGGGAGCTGTTTTTT. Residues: CASSRLMSGDTGELFF.

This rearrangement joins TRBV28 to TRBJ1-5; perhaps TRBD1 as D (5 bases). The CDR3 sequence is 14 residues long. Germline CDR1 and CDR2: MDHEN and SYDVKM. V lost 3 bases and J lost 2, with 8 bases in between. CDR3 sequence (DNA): TGTGCCAGCAGTTTGGGGGGGGGCAATCAGCCCCAGCATTTT. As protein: CASSLGGGNQPQHF.

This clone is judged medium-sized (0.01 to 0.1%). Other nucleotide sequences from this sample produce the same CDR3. CDR3 DNA: TGTGCCAGCAGCTTACGTAACCTGAACACTGAAGCTTTCTTT. This translates into CASSLRNLNTEAFF. The rearrangement joins TRBV7-2 to TRBJ1-1; D not certain. The CDR3 runs 14 residues. CDR1 and CDR2 (germline): SGHTA, FQGNSA. V lost 2 bases and J 0 bases, leaving 7 bases between the germline ends.

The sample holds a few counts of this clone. CDR3 DNA sequence: TGTGCCAGCAGCCAGCTCTCCGGGACGCACGCCTACAATGAGCAGTTCTTC. This translates into CASSQLSGTHAYNEQFF. The chain carries TRBV4-2 and TRBJ2-1; D tentatively fits TRBD1 or TRBD2 (5 bases each). With 3 bases removed from V and 2 bases from J, the gap between germline ends came to 17 bases. Germline CDR1 reads LGHNA; CDR2 reads YNFKEQ. This CDR3 comprises 17 residues.

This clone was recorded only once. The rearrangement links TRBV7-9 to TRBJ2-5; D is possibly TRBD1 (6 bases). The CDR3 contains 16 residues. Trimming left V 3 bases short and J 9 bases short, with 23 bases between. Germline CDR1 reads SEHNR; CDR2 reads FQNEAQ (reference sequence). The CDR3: CASSFQSRGFGGSQYF. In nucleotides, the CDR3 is TGTGCCAGCAGCTTCCAGTCCAGGGGTTTCGGTGGCTCCCAGTACTTC.

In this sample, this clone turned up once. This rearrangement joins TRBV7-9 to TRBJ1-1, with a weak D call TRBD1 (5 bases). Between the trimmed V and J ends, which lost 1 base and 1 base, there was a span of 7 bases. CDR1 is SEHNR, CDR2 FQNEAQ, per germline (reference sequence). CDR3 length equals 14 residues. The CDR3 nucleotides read TGTGCCAGCAGCTTAGGACAGAGGAACACTGAAGCTTTCTTT. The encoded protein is CASSLGQRNTEAFF.

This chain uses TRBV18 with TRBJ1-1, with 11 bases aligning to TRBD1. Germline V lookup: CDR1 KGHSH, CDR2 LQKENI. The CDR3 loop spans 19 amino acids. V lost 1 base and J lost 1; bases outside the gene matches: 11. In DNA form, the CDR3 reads TGTGCCAGCTCACCACGAGGAACGGGACAGGGGGTCTCGAACACTGAAGCTTTCTTT. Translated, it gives CASSPRGTGQGVSNTEAFF.

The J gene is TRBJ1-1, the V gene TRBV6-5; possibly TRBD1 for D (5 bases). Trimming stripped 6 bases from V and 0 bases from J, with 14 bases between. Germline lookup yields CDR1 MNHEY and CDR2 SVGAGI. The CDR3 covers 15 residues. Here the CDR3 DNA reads TGTGCCAGCAGGTCCCTGGGACGGATGAACACTGAAGCTTTCTTT. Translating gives CASRSLGRMNTEAFF.

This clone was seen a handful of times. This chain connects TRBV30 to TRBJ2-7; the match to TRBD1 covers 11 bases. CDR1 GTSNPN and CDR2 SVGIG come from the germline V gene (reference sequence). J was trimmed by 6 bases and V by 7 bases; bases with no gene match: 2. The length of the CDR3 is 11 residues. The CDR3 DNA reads TGTGCCTCGGACAGGGGGCTCGAGCAGTACTTC. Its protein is CASDRGLEQYF. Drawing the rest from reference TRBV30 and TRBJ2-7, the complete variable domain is SQTIHQWPATLVQPVGSPLSLECTVEGTSNPNLYWYRQAAGRGLQLLFYSVGIGQISSEVPQNLSASRPQDRQFILSSKKLLLSDSGFYLCASDRGLEQYFGPGTRLTVT.

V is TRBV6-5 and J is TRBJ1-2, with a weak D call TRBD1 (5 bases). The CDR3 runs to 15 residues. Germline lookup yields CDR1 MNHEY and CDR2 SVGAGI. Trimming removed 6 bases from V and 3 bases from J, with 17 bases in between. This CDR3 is CASSEPGRSYYGYTF. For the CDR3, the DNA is TGTGCCAGCAGCGAACCGGGACGCAGCTACTATGGCTACACCTTC.

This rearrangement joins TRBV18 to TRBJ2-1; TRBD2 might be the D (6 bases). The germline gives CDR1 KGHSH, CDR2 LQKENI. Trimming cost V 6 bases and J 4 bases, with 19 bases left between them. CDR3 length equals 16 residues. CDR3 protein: CASSPSPGLTYNEQFF. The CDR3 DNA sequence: TGTGCCAGCTCCCCATCTCCGGGACTCACGTACAATGAGCAGTTCTTC.

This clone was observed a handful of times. The CDR3 spells CASSPNMAQETQYF. CDR3 sequence (DNA): TGTGCCAGCAGCCCCAATATGGCCCAAGAGACCCAGTACTTC. The rearrangement joins TRBV7-8 to TRBJ2-5; D is unresolved. Germline lookup yields CDR1 SGHVS and CDR2 FQNEAQ. This CDR3 has 14 amino acids. V was trimmed by 5 bases and J by 1 base, leaving 11 bases between them.

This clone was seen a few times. The CDR3 DNA follows: TGTGCCAGCAGCCACGAACTGGACACTGAAGCTTTCTTT. Translated, it gives CASSHELDTEAFF. The chain links TRBV27 to TRBJ1-1; D is uncertain. The CDR3 totals 13 residues. From germline, CDR1 is MNHEY and CDR2 SMNVEV (reference sequence). Deletions cut 6 bases from V and 3 bases from J, with 11 bases between.

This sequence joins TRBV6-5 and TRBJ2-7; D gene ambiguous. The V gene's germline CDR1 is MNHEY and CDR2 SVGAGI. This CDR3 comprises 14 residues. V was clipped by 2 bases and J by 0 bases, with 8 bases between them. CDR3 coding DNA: TGTGCCAGCAGTTACAGGCAACTCTCCTACGAGCAGTACTTC. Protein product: CASSYRQLSYEQYF.